The sequence of this TCR beta chain was determined in a study of beta chain features in type 1 diabetes. The study, taken as a whole, reports: All four CD4+ subsets of Type 1 diabetes patients contained TCRB CDR3s that were moderately but significantly shorter.

The study reverse transcribed the entire isolated RNA, so it sequenced expressed TCRB transcripts. TCRdb's copy holds only in-frame clones and misses some; the assay was immunoSEQ multiplex PCR. The table records roughly 260,000 clones, about 11% of them present only once. Comment on this clone: Its antigen is still unknown.

The germline V gene has CDR1 MNHEY and CDR2 SMNVEV (reference sequence). The CDR3 extends over 17 amino acids. Trimming removed 1 base from V and 0 bases from J; junction bases left unmatched: 7. The TCR originated in a man between 25 and 39 years old with type 1 diabetes. Sequencing was carried out using naive CD4+ T cells from blood. J is TRBJ2-3 and V is TRBV27; TRBD2 matches 7 bases. The CDR3 region is CASSLWEGPDSTDTQYF. The CDR3, as DNA: TGTGCCAGCAGTTTATGGGAGGGGCCAGATAGCACAGATACGCAGTATTTT.